Listed below are T cell receptor beta chains from one sample, sequenced in a study of blood T cell repertoires in COVID-19. Produced via immunoSEQ multiplex PCR; TCRdb's table is partial and in-frame only. In the table there are approximately 160,000 clones, 70% to 90% of which are singletons. The sequenced sample was peripheral blood. Receptor source: a man aged 55-75 years with COVID-19, enrolled during active disease. The CDR3 runs from the conserved cysteine through the conserved F or W. The D gene is left open where the match is weak. The size field is filled for only some rows; it gives once, few, many or a size class.

D,size,J,V,DNA,CDR3
NA,NA,TRBJ2-3,TRBV15,TGTGCCACCAGCGCACGACAGGCTAGCACAGATACGCAGTATTTT,CATSARQASTDTQYF
TRBD1,NA,TRBJ1-2,TRBV19,TGTGCCAGTAGTAGCCGGGACAGTATCTATGGCTACACCTTC,CASSSRDSIYGYTF
TRBD2,NA,TRBJ2-1,TRBV6-1,TGTGCCAGCAGTGACCTAGCGGGGGGGTACAATGAGCAGTTCTTC,CASSDLAGGYNEQFF
NA,NA,TRBJ1-1,TRBV6-5,TGTGCCAGCATCACCTCATGGGGGGTAGCTTTCTTT,CASITSWGVAFF
TRBD2,NA,TRBJ2-3,TRBV18,TGTGCCAGCTCACGCCAAAGCGGGGAGCGCACAGATACGCAGTATTTT,CASSRQSGERTDTQYF
TRBD1,NA,TRBJ2-7,TRBV19,TGTGCCAGTAGTATAGAAGGACAGGGAATATACGAGCAGTACTTC,CASSIEGQGIYEQYF
TRBD1,NA,TRBJ2-5,TRBV5-1,TGCGCCAGCAGCCACGGACTCGGACAGGGACGCCAAGAGACCCAGTACTTC,CASSHGLGQGRQETQYF
TRBD1,NA,TRBJ1-5,TRBV19,TGTGCCAGTAACCCGGGAACAGGGGGCGCGGCCAATCAGCCCCAGCATTTT,CASNPGTGGAANQPQHF
TRBD1,NA,TRBJ2-1,TRBV7-6,TGTGCCAGCAGCTTCTCCGGGACAGGGGTAGGGGAGCAGTTCTTC,CASSFSGTGVGEQFF
NA,NA,TRBJ2-7,TRBV3-1/TRBV3-2,TGTGCCAGCAGCCCCCGCCTCTCAGGGTTCTACGAGCAGTACTTC,CASSPRLSGFYEQYF
NA,NA,TRBJ1-3,TRBV6-2/TRBV6-3,TGTGCCAGCAGTTACGCGGACAGCTCTGGAAACACCATATATTTT,CASSYADSSGNTIYF
NA,NA,TRBJ2-7,TRBV5-1,TGCGCCAGCAGCTCAACTACTCCGGGCGGGATCTACGAGCAGTACTTC,CASSSTTPGGIYEQYF
TRBD2,NA,TRBJ2-3,TRBV6-6,TGTGCCATCTCGACTAGCGGGGGCCCTAGCACAGATACGCAGTATTTT,CAISTSGGPSTDTQYF
TRBD1,NA,TRBJ2-1,TRBV5-4,TGTGCCAGCAGCTCCCGGACAGGGGGCAATGAGCAGTTCTTC,CASSSRTGGNEQFF
NA,NA,TRBJ2-7,TRBV7-8,TGTGCCAGCAGCCCCGTCGGGGGGCCTTATTACTACGAGCAGTACTTC,CASSPVGGPYYYEQYF
NA,NA,TRBJ1-1,TRBV10-3,TGTGCCATCAGTGGCCCGGGGGGGGCCTCTGAAGCTTTCTTT,CAISGPGGASEAFF
TRBD1,once,TRBJ1-2,TRBV6-6,TGTGCCAGCAGTTACAACAGGGGGCCAGTGGAAGGCTACACCTTC,CASSYNRGPVEGYTF
TRBD1,NA,TRBJ2-7,TRBV29-1,TGCAGCGTTGACTCCGGGACAGGGGCCTACGAGCAGTACTTC,CSVDSGTGAYEQYF